Each of the 17 T cell receptor beta chains below was sequenced from the same sample in a study of control samples from healthy donors and cancer patients. The method was immunoSEQ multiplex PCR; TCRdb's version includes in-frame clones alone and lacks a portion of them. The table records about 120,000 clones, 80% to 90% of them present only once. What was sequenced was PBMCs. The source of these receptors is a woman aged 45 to 65 with colorectal cancer.

This clone was recorded once. J is TRBJ2-1 and V is TRBV30, with 8 bases that match TRBD2. V lost 3 bases and J lost 4; bases outside the gene matches: 8. The CDR3 has 15 residues. Germline CDR1 and CDR2: GTSNPN and SVGIG (reference sequence). CDR3 sequence: CAWRGREAFYNEQFF. In DNA form, the CDR3 reads TGTGCCTGGAGGGGGCGGGAGGCTTTTTACAATGAGCAGTTCTTC.

Points on this clone: At one end the junction does not follow the germline gene, possibly because of a read error. V usage is TRBV15 and J usage is TRBJ2-5, with D perhaps assigned TRBD1 or TRBD2 (6 bases each). The length of the CDR3 is 15 residues. Germline-derived CDR1 and CDR2 are LNHNV and YYDKDF (reference sequence). This CDR3 is CAASRDPGAGETQYF. DNA for the CDR3: TGTGCCGCCAGCAGAGATCCGGGGGCGGGGGAGACCCAGTACTTC.

J is TRBJ1-1 and V is TRBV18, with 11 positions matching TRBD1. V was pared by 3 bases and J by 4 bases, with 1 base of the junction left unmatched. Germline V gene sequence: CDR1 KGHSH, CDR2 LQKENI. The CDR3 loop spans 14 amino acids. In nucleotides, the CDR3 is TGTGCCAGCTCACCTGGACAGGGGGCCACTGAAGCTTTCTTT. The encoded protein is CASSPGQGATEAFF.

The chain links TRBV10-1 to TRBJ1-1, with D possibly matching TRBD1 (5 bases). The CDR3 totals 15 residues. Trimming took off 0 bases at V and 1 base at J, with 9 bases between the two ends. Germline CDR1 WNHNN, CDR2 SYGVQD (reference sequence). The CDR3 sequence: CASSESDISNTEAFF. In DNA, the CDR3 is TGCGCCAGCAGTGAGTCGGACATATCGAACACTGAAGCTTTCTTT.

V usage is TRBV5-1 and J usage is TRBJ1-6, with unresolved D. There are 15 residues in the CDR3. Trimming stripped 0 bases from V and 6 bases from J, with 10 bases between. Germline V CDR1 and CDR2: SGHRS, YFSETQ. The CDR3 nucleotides are TGCGCCAGCAGCTTGGAACCCGGCCGTAATTCACCCCTCCACTTT. This sequence encodes CASSLEPGRNSPLHF.

The V and J genes are TRBV7-8 and TRBJ2-5; D might be TRBD2 (7 bases). V was cut by 3 bases and J by 5 bases, with 16 bases left in between. Per the germline V gene, CDR1 is SGHVS and CDR2 is FQNEAQ. This CDR3 has 15 residues. The CDR3 coding sequence is TGTGCCAGCAGCTTGGGCCCGGGGGGCCGGGAGACCCAGTACTTC. This encodes CASSLGPGGRETQYF.

The chain is built from TRBV5-1 and TRBJ1-4; no firm D call. Trimming took off 4 bases at V and 0 bases at J, with 13 bases between the two ends. Per the germline V gene, CDR1 is SGHRS and CDR2 is YFSETQ. This CDR3 has 16 residues. The CDR3 DNA is TGCGCCAGCAGCCATGGACGGATGGCAACTAATGAAAAACTGTTTTTT. Translated, it gives CASSHGRMATNEKLFF.

The chain recombines TRBV12-5 with TRBJ2-3; 7 positions agree with TRBD2. Germline V lookup: CDR1 LGHNT, CDR2 FRNRAP. The V segment lost 3 bases and the J segment 5 bases; nucleotides outside the gene matches: 2. The CDR3 is 13 residues long. CDR3 bases: TGTGCTAGTGGTTTAGCGGGGCGAGATACGCAGTATTTT. This codes for CASGLAGRDTQYF.

The chain links TRBV28 to TRBJ1-1; D possibly corresponds to TRBD1 (5 bases). Germline V gives CDR1 MDHEN, CDR2 SYDVKM. The ends were cut back, 2 bases at V and 3 bases at J, with 25 bases in the middle. This CDR3 region has 19 residues. DNA for the CDR3: TGTGCCAGCAGTTTAGCCCCGCTATGGCAGGGTAATGGGGACACTGAAGCTTTCTTT. As protein: CASSLAPLWQGNGDTEAFF.

This chain connects TRBV28 to TRBJ2-7; weak D call: TRBD1 (5 bases). Germline V gene lookup returns CDR1 MDHEN and CDR2 SYDVKM. The CDR3 is made up of 15 amino acids. V was shortened by 7 bases and J by 0 bases, with 16 bases between the two germline ends. This CDR3 reads CASTNGATVSYEQYF. The CDR3 region has the DNA TGTGCCAGCACCAACGGAGCGACAGTCTCCTACGAGCAGTACTTC.

The rearrangement uses TRBV5-1 and TRBJ2-3; TRBD1 matches at 7 bases. After removal of 0 bases from V and 6 bases from J, the junction contained 13 bases not matched to a gene. The germline CDR1 and CDR2 sequences are SGHRS and YFSETQ. The CDR3 contains 17 residues. CDR3 amino acids: CASSLGRWTGPKDTQYF. Written as DNA, the CDR3 is TGCGCCAGCAGCTTGGGGCGCTGGACAGGACCCAAGGATACGCAGTATTTT.

The chain has TRBV3-1 (or the pseudogene TRBV3-2) and TRBJ2-5, with a tentative D call TRBD2 (5 bases). Germline V lookup: CDR1 LGHDT, CDR2 YNNKEL (reference sequence). V was cut by 0 bases and J by 9 bases, with 26 bases left in between. CDR3 length equals 18 residues. Here the CDR3 reads CASSQEARWERSALSQYF. Here the CDR3 DNA reads TGTGCCAGCAGCCAAGAGGCCAGGTGGGAGCGTTCGGCTTTGTCCCAGTACTTC.

The CDR3 DNA is TGTGCCAGCAGCAAAGGGACTAGCGGGGGGAAAGAGACCCAGTACTTC. Its protein is CASSKGTSGGKETQYF. The chain recombines TRBV21-1 with TRBJ2-5; TRBD2, the table's D call, was not compared with the DNA. TRBV21-1 is a pseudogene segment. This CDR3 spans 16 amino acids.

This rearrangement joins TRBV6-6 to TRBJ2-3; D is possibly TRBD2 (6 bases). The ends were cut back, 7 bases at V and 4 bases at J, with 15 bases in the middle. The CDR3 spans 14 residues. Germline values: CDR1 MNHNY, CDR2 SVGAGI (reference sequence). CDR3: CASKPGLVADTQYF. Written as DNA, the CDR3 is TGTGCCAGCAAACCGGGACTGGTTGCAGATACGCAGTATTTT.

V and J are TRBV19 and TRBJ1-2; D uncertain. Trimming took 3 bases from V and 2 from J, leaving 10 bases between them. Germline CDR1 reads LNHDA; CDR2 reads SQIVND (reference sequence). The CDR3 length is 14 residues. In DNA form, the CDR3 reads TGTGCCAGTAGTATTGTTGGGGTGAACTATGGCTACACCTTC. This sequence encodes CASSIVGVNYGYTF.

The V call is TRBV30, the J call TRBJ1-2; D is ambiguous. The V gene's germline CDR1 is GTSNPN and CDR2 SVGIG (reference sequence). V lost 0 bases to trimming and J lost 7 bases, with 15 bases between them. CDR3 size: 14 residues. Here the CDR3 reads CAWSVLVSGSGYTF. The CDR3 nucleotides read TGTGCCTGGAGTGTCCTGGTCTCTGGCAGTGGCTACACCTTC.

This sequence joins TRBV7-9 and TRBJ1-3, with D hard to call. Germline-derived CDR1 and CDR2 are SEHNR and FQNEAQ (reference sequence). V lost 5 bases to trimming and J lost 0 bases, with 8 bases between them. The CDR3 sequence is 14 residues long. The CDR3 DNA sequence: TGTGCCAGCAGCCCCCTGAGCTCTGGAAACACCATATATTTT. This translates into CASSPLSSGNTIYF.